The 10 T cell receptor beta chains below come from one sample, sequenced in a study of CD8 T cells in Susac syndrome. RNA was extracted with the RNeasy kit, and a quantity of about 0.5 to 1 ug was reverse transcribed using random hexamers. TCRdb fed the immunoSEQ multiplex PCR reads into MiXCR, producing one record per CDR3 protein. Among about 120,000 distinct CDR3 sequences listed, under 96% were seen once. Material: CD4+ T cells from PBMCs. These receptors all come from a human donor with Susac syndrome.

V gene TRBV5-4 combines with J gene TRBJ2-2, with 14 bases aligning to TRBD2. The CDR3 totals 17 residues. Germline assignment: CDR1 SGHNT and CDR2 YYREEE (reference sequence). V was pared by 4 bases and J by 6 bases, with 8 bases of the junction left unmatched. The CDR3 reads CASSPGTSGSGAGELFF. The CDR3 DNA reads TGTGCCAGCAGCCCCGGGACTAGCGGGAGTGGGGCCGGGGAGCTGTTTTTT.

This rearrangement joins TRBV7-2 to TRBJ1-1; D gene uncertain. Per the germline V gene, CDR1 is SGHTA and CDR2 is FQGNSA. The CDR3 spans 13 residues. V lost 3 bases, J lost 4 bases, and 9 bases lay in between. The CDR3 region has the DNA TGTGCCAGCAGCTTGACGGAGAGCACTGAAGCTTTCTTT. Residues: CASSLTESTEAFF. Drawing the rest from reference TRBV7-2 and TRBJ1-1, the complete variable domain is GAGVSQSPSNKVTEKGKDVELRCDPISGHTALYWYRQSLGQGLEFLIYFQGNSAPDKSGLPSDRFSAERTGGSVSTLTIQRTQQEDSAVYLCASSLTESTEAFFGQGTRLTVV.

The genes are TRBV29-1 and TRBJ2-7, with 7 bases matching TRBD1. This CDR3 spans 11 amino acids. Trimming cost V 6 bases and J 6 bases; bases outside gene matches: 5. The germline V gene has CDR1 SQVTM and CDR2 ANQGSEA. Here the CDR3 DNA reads TGCAGCGTGGGTAGGACAGGCGAGCAGTACTTC. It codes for CSVGRTGEQYF.

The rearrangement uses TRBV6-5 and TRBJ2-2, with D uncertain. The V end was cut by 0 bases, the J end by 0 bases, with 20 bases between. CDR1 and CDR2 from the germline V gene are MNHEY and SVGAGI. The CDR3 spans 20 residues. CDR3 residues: CASSYSGPYTLFANTGELFF. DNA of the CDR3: TGTGCCAGCAGTTACTCAGGTCCGTACACCTTGTTCGCGAACACCGGGGAGCTGTTTTTT.

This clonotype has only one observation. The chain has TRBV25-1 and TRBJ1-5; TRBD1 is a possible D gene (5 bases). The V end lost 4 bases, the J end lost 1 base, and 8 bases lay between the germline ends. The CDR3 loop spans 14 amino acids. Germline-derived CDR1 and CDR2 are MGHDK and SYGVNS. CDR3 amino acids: CASSGGGSNQPQHF. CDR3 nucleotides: TGTGCCAGCAGTGGGGGGGGGAGCAATCAGCCCCAGCATTTT. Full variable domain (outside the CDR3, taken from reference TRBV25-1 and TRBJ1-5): EADIYQTPRYLVIGTGKKITLECSQTMGHDKMYWYQQDPGMELHLIHYSYGVNSTEKGDLSSESTVSRIRTEHFPLTLESARPSHTSQYLCASSGGGSNQPQHFGDGTRLSIL.

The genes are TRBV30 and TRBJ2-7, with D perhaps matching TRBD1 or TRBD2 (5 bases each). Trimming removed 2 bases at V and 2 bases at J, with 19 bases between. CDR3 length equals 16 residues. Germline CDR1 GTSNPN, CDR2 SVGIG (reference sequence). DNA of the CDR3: TGTGCCTGGAGTCCCAAGAGGGGTCAGCCAACCTACGAGCAGTACTTC. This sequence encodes CAWSPKRGQPTYEQYF. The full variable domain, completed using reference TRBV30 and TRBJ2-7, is SQTIHQWPATLVQPVGSPLSLECTVEGTSNPNLYWYRQAAGRGLQLLFYSVGIGQISSEVPQNLSASRPQDRQFILSSKKLLLSDSGFYLCAWSPKRGQPTYEQYFGPGTRLTVT.

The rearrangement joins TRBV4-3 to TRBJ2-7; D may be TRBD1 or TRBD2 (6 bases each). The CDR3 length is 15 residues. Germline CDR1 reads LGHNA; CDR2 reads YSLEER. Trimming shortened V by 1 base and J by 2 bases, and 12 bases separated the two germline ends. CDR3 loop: CASSQARGVAYEQYF. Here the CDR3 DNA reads TGCGCCAGCAGCCAAGCTAGGGGGGTAGCCTACGAGCAGTACTTC.

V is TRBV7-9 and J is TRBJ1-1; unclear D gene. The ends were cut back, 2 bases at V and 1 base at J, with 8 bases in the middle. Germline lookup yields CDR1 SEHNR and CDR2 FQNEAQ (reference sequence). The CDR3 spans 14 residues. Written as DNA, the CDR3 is TGTGCCAGCAGCTTACCCCCAAGGAACACTGAAGCTTTCTTT. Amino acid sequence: CASSLPPRNTEAFF.

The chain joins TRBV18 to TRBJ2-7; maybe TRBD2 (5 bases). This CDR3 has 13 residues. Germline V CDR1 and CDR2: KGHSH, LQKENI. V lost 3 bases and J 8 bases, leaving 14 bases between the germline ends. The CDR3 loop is CASSPPGLGQQYF. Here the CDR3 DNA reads TGTGCCAGCTCACCCCCTGGACTTGGGCAGCAGTACTTC.

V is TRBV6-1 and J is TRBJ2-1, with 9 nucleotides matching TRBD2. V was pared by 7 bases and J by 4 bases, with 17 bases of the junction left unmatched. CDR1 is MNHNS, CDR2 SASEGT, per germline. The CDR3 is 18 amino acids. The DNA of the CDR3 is TGTGCCAGCACCCTGGGGCGGGAGGGCCGGATAAGGTACAATGAGCAGTTCTTC. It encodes CASTLGREGRIRYNEQFF.